The clone carrying this T cell receptor beta chain was counted a single time. This PCR relied on a set of 60 Vbeta primers and 13 Jbeta primers. The protocol was immunoSEQ multiplex PCR, while the TCRdb copy is restricted to in-frame clones and leaves out a portion. The sample lists roughly 99,000 clones, around 85% occurring once. This specimen comes from a study of cytomegalovirus exposure and HLA in healthy donors. V shed 5 bases and J 4 bases; nucleotides not matched to a gene: 5. Germline V gene sequence: CDR1 SEHNR, CDR2 FQNEAQ (reference sequence). The CDR3 spans 14 residues. V and J are TRBV7-9 and TRBJ2-5, with 9 positions matching TRBD1. The clonotype was recovered from a young man in good health and CMV-seronegative. Sequenced: PBMCs. The CDR3 region has the DNA TGTGCCAGCAGCGACACAGGGGGCCGAGAGACCCAGTACTTC. Protein product: CASSDTGGRETQYF. The whole variable domain, remainder taken from reference TRBV7-9 and TRBJ2-5, is DTGVSQNPRHKITKRGQNVTFRCDPISEHNRLYWYRQTLGQGPEFLTYFQNEAQLEKSRLLSDRFSAERPKGSFSTLEIQRTEQGDSAMYLCASSDTGGRETQYFGPGTRLLVL.